These 6 T cell receptor beta chains were sequenced from one sample in a study of monozygotic twins with inflammatory bowel disease. TCRdb re-called the 5' RACE reads and gives one entry per CDR3 protein, without DNA. The sample data list nearly 450,000 distinct CDR3 sequences. Sequenced sample: blood. The origin of the receptors is a human donor with ulcerative colitis or Crohn's disease, or a healthy co-twin of an affected twin (not recorded which).

The V gene is TRBV20-1, the J gene TRBJ2-3; no DNA is available, so the TRBD2 call from TCRdb remains unchecked. Germline-derived CDR1 and CDR2 are DFQATT and SNEGSKA (reference sequence). This CDR3 is 14 amino acids long. The CDR3 sequence: CSARRAGGKSTQYF.

The chain is built from TRBV12-3 or TRBV12-4 and TRBJ2-7; absent DNA, TCRdb's TRBD1 call cannot be checked. The CDR3 extends over 15 amino acids. CDR3 loop: CASSNLGGRRDEQYF.

The rearrangement joins TRBV27 to TRBJ2-7; TCRdb returns TRBD1, unconfirmable since there is no DNA. Germline V gene data show CDR1 as MNHEY and CDR2 as SMNVEV (reference sequence). The CDR3 totals 12 residues. The CDR3 spells CASGGGSHEQYF.

The chain is built from TRBV29-1 and TRBJ2-2; TCRdb designates TRBD1, a call that cannot be tested without DNA. Per the germline V gene, CDR1 is SQVTM and CDR2 is ANQGSEA. CDR3 length: 14 residues. CDR3: CSALGQGNTGELFF.

V and J are TRBV29-1 and TRBJ2-2; the TCRdb call, TRBD1, lacks DNA for checking. Germline-derived CDR1 and CDR2 are SQVTM and ANQGSEA. The CDR3 sequence is 14 residues long. The CDR3 region is CSVRQGVSTGELFF.

The chain employs TRBV5-5 and TRBJ2-7; TCRdb names TRBD1, which stays unverified in the absence of DNA. This CDR3 contains 13 residues. Germline V gives CDR1 SGHKS, CDR2 YYEKEE (reference sequence). The CDR3 loop is CASRSGTEGEQYF.